The 11 T cell receptor beta chains below were found in one sample sequenced in a study of T cell repertoires in cytomegalovirus infection. MiXCR, applied by TCRdb to the reads, yields one record per CDR3 protein. Seen here are a few hundred thousand distinct CDR3 sequences, 15% to 20% observed once, and the top ten hold around 10%. The sequenced sample was PBMCs. These receptors came from a human donor in good health (CMV status not recorded). Some clones in this sample may be carry-over from other donors' samples.

The chain links TRBV20-1 to TRBJ2-7; possible D gene TRBD1, 5 bases. Looked up from germline, CDR1 is DFQATT and CDR2 is SNEGSKA (reference sequence). Trimming removed 5 bases from V and 0 bases from J, with 14 bases in between. The CDR3 is 14 residues long. CDR3 coding DNA: TGCAGTGCTGACGCCCCAAGGGGCTCCTACGAGCAGTACTTC. This encodes CSADAPRGSYEQYF.

This clonotype was observed many times. The gene calls are TRBV7-9 and TRBJ2-7; 9 bases fit TRBD2. V was pared by 1 base and J by 3 bases, with 7 bases of the junction left unmatched. Germline V lookup: CDR1 SEHNR, CDR2 FQNEAQ (reference sequence). This CDR3 has 16 amino acids. CDR3 sequence reads: CASSLGAGGTCYEQYF. The CDR3 coding sequence is TGTGCCAGCAGCTTAGGAGCGGGAGGCACTTGCTACGAGCAGTACTTC.

The V call is TRBV28, the J call TRBJ1-1, with TRBD1 matching 12 bases. Trimming took 7 bases from V and 3 from J; bases not matched to a gene: 9. This CDR3 has 16 residues. CDR1 MDHEN and CDR2 SYDVKM come from the germline V gene. Here the CDR3 DNA reads TGTGCCAGCACCTCAGGGGGGACAGGGGGCCACACTGAAGCTTTCTTT. This sequence encodes CASTSGGTGGHTEAFF. Full variable domain (missing parts from reference TRBV28 and TRBJ1-1): DVKVTQSSRYLVKRTGEKVFLECVQDMDHENMFWYRQDPGLGLRLIYFSYDVKMKEKGDIPEGYSVSREKKERFSLILESASTNQTSMYLCASTSGGTGGHTEAFFGQGTRLTVV.

J is TRBJ2-7 and V is TRBV20-1; unclear D gene. Germline V CDR1 and CDR2: DFQATT, SNEGSKA (reference sequence). V was clipped by 5 bases and J by 4 bases, with 21 bases between them. This CDR3 spans 15 amino acids. The DNA of the CDR3 is TGCAGTGCTCGTTGGTTGCAGGATAAACTATACGAGCAGTACTTC. Protein product: CSARWLQDKLYEQYF.

This clonotype was found many times. This chain uses TRBV7-2 with TRBJ2-1; D ambiguous. This CDR3 has 14 amino acids. V lost 2 bases to trimming and J lost 2 bases, with 7 bases between them. CDR1 and CDR2 from the germline V gene are SGHTA and FQGNSA. CDR3 sequence (DNA): TGTGCCAGCAGCTTAATCGGGCCCTACAATGAGCAGTTCTTC. Protein product: CASSLIGPYNEQFF.

CDR3 in DNA: TGTGCCAGCAGACAGGGGTTCGCTGGAAACACCATATATTTT. Residues: CASRQGFAGNTIYF. V gene TRBV12-3 or TRBV12-4 combines with J gene TRBJ1-3; 7 bases fit TRBD1. V dropped 6 bases and J dropped 2; count of bases not matched to a gene: 4. The CDR3 is 14 amino acids.

The chain is built from TRBV5-1 and TRBJ2-1; 11 bases line up with TRBD2. Losses at the gene ends were 5 bases for V and 6 bases for J; bases not matched to a gene: 7. From germline, CDR1 is SGHRS and CDR2 YFSETQ. This CDR3 comprises 15 residues. For the CDR3, the DNA is TGCGCCAGCAGAAATCCGGGACTAGCGGTCAATGAGCAGTTCTTC. Translation: CASRNPGLAVNEQFF.

There are a few counts of this clonotype. The chain employs TRBV6-2 or TRBV6-3 and TRBJ2-1; D is unclear. Trimming took 2 bases from V and 12 from J, leaving 14 bases between them. The CDR3 totals 13 residues. Per germline, CDR1 MNHEY and CDR2 SVGEGT. The CDR3 loop is CASSYLIPRGQFF. CDR3 DNA sequence: TGTGCCAGCAGTTACCTTATCCCCCGAGGGCAGTTCTTC.

This clonotype appeared a few times. The V and J genes are TRBV20-1 and TRBJ2-5; 11 bases map to TRBD2. V gave up 1 base and J gave up 3 bases; unmatched junction bases: 4. Per germline, CDR1 DFQATT and CDR2 SNEGSKA (reference sequence). The CDR3 contains 15 residues. The CDR3 bases are TGCAGTGCTAGAGTGGGACTAGCGGCAAAAGAGACCCAGTACTTC. It translates to CSARVGLAAKETQYF.

This clonotype was counted ten times or more. The rearrangement uses TRBV7-6 and TRBJ1-3; D not resolved. Germline V gene data show CDR1 as SGHVS and CDR2 as FNYEAQ. The CDR3 sequence is 17 residues long. The V gene lost 1 base and the J gene lost 1 base, with 14 bases spanning the gap. This CDR3 is CASSLDRGSLSGNTIYF. The CDR3 nucleotides read TGTGCCAGCAGCTTAGATCGGGGATCGCTTTCTGGAAACACCATATATTTT.

V usage is TRBV29-1 and J usage is TRBJ2-4; no clear D. The V end was cut by 7 bases, the J end by 3 bases, with 10 bases between. In germline, CDR1 is SQVTM, CDR2 ANQGSEA. This CDR3 comprises 12 residues. For the CDR3, the DNA is TGCAGCGGGGCTTTCGGCAAAAACATTCAGTACTTC. Translation gives CSGAFGKNIQYF.